These T cell receptor beta chains were read from a single sample in a study of CXCR3-negative and CXCR3-positive naive CD8 T cells. After re-calling the 5' RACE reads, TCRdb lists one entry per CDR3 protein, DNA absent. The table counts 150,000 to 180,000 distinct CDR3 sequences; just under 0.5% lies in the top ten. Sample: naive CXCR3+ CD8+ T cells from blood. Source of these receptors: a human donor in good health. Some clones in this sample may be carry-over from other donors' samples. CDR3s include the opening cysteine and the closing phenylalanine or tryptophan.

J gene | V gene | CDR3 protein
TRBJ2-3 | TRBV4-3 | CASSHSGTASTDTQYF
TRBJ2-7 | TRBV10-1 | CASSDPAVGYEQYF
TRBJ2-1 | TRBV4-1 | CASSQVSSNEQFF
TRBJ2-1 | TRBV12-3/TRBV12-4 | CASSSHTRLAGENEQFF
TRBJ1-4 | TRBV7-9 | CASSLAYEGNEKLFF
TRBJ2-2 | TRBV28 | CACSGTTWNTGELFF
TRBJ2-1 | TRBV6-1 | CASRGPAGGLLDNEQFF
TRBJ2-1 | TRBV15 | CATSNGASSYNEQFF
TRBJ1-2 | TRBV6-2/TRBV6-3 | CASSYSTGNIYGYTF
TRBJ1-1 | TRBV21-1 | CASRETGFMNTEAFF
TRBJ2-7 | TRBV9 | CASSEGGSGLSYEQYF
TRBJ2-1 | TRBV21-1 | CASSKRGIRTSGSSTPNEQFF
TRBJ2-7 | TRBV29-1 | CSVATSGSLIEQYF
TRBJ1-2 | TRBV4-1 | CASKVGTGGSGYTF
TRBJ2-3 | TRBV4-3 | CASSQDISRSTDTQYF